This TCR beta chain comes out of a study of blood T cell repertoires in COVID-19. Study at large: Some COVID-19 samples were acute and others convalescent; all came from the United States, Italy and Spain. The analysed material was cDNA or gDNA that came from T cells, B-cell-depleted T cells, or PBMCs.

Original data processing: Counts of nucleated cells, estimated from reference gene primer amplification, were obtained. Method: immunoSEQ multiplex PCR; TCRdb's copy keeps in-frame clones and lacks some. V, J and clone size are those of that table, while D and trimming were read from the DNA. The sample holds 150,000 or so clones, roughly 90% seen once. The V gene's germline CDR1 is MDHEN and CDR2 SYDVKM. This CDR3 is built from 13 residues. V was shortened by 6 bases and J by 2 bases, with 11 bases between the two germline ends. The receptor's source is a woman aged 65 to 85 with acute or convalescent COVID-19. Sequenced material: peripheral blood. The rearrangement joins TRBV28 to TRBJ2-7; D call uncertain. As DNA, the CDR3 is TGTGCCAGCAGCCGCCCCGGAGCCTACGAGCAGTACTTC. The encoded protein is CASSRPGAYEQYF. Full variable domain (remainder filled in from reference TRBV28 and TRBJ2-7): DVKVTQSSRYLVKRTGEKVFLECVQDMDHENMFWYRQDPGLGLRLIYFSYDVKMKEKGDIPEGYSVSREKKERFSLILESASTNQTSMYLCASSRPGAYEQYFGPGTRLTVT.